These 32 T cell receptor beta chains came from one sample sequenced in a study of T cell responses to AZD1222 COVID-19 vaccine. The assay was immunoSEQ multiplex PCR, and TCRdb's table has in-frame clones only and misses some. The sample includes under 150,000 clones, 90% seen only once; the top ten take 1.5% to 2%. The specimen was peripheral blood, collected on day 0 of AZD1222 vaccination. The receptors originated from an adult in good health.

This sequence joins TRBV5-6 and TRBJ2-7; possible D gene TRBD1, 5 bases. Germline V gene data show CDR1 as SGHDT and CDR2 as YYEEEE. The CDR3 consists of 14 residues. The ends were cut back, 3 bases at V and 0 bases at J, with 10 bases in the middle. CDR3 amino acids: CASSWGGTSYEQYF. CDR3 DNA sequence: TGTGCCAGCAGCTGGGGCGGTACCTCCTACGAGCAGTACTTC. The complete variable domain, with remaining parts taken from reference TRBV5-6 and TRBJ2-7, reads DAGVTQSPTHLIKTRGQQVTLRCSPKSGHDTVSWYQQALGQGPQFIFQYYEEEERQRGNFPDRFSGHQFPNYSSELNVNALLLGDSALYLCASSWGGTSYEQYFGPGTRLTVT.

This clone was recorded only once. This chain connects TRBV5-1 to TRBJ2-1, with 7 nucleotides matching TRBD2. The trim removed 0 bases at V and 0 bases at J, leaving 6 bases unmatched. The CDR3 spans 17 residues. Germline values: CDR1 SGHRS, CDR2 YFSETQ. CDR3 residues: CASSLGVGGSSYNEQFF. In nucleotides, the CDR3 is TGCGCCAGCAGCTTGGGAGTGGGCGGGAGCTCCTACAATGAGCAGTTCTTC.

The CDR3, as DNA: TGTGCCAGCAGCCTTGGTCTGGGACAGGCCTACGAGCAGTACTTC. This encodes CASSLGLGQAYEQYF. V and J are TRBV9 and TRBJ2-7; TRBD1 matches 8 bases. J lost 2 bases, V lost 4 bases, and 8 bases had no gene match. Germline lookup yields CDR1 SGDLS and CDR2 YYNGEE. The length of the CDR3 is 15 residues.

This clone was detected a few times. The genes are TRBV18 and TRBJ2-2; D ambiguous. Between the trimmed V and J ends, which lost 1 base and 0 bases, there was a span of 9 bases. The CDR3 spans 16 residues. Per germline, CDR1 KGHSH and CDR2 LQKENI. The CDR3: CASSPLAAANTGELFF. In DNA form, the CDR3 reads TGTGCCAGCTCACCACTGGCTGCTGCGAACACCGGGGAGCTGTTTTTT.

This chain connects TRBV27 to TRBJ2-7; the match to TRBD2 covers 11 bases. The CDR3 is made up of 15 amino acids. Germline CDR1 is MNHEY and CDR2 is SMNVEV (reference sequence). J gave up 4 bases and V 5 bases, and 7 bases lay outside the gene matches. In DNA form, the CDR3 reads TGTGCCAGCAGTAAGATAGCGGGGGGGGCATACGAGCAGTACTTC. This gives the protein CASSKIAGGAYEQYF.

The chain carries TRBV6-2 or TRBV6-3 and TRBJ2-5; D could derive from TRBD1 or TRBD2 (5 bases each). Germline V gene data show CDR1 as MNHEY and CDR2 as SVGEGT. With 2 bases removed from V and 13 bases from J, the gap between germline ends came to 14 bases. The CDR3 sequence is 12 residues long. The CDR3: CASSYAGPQGYF. CDR3 in DNA: TGTGCCAGCAGTTACGCGGGTCCTCAGGGGTACTTC.

A word on this clone: This CDR3 is also generated by other DNA sequences in the sample. The chain couples TRBV5-6 to TRBJ1-5; no reliable D call. Germline CDR1 is SGHDT and CDR2 is YYEEEE. Between the trimmed V and J ends, which lost 2 bases and 0 bases, there was a span of 6 bases. This CDR3 has 14 amino acids. CDR3 DNA: TGTGCCAGCAGCTTTGCCGGTAGCAATCAGCCCCAGCATTTT. It specifies CASSFAGSNQPQHF.

This chain joins TRBV19 and TRBJ1-3; D is ambiguous. The CDR3 runs 15 residues. Germline V gene lookup returns CDR1 LNHDA and CDR2 SQIVND (reference sequence). The V gene lost 2 bases and the J gene lost 0 bases, with 8 bases spanning the gap. CDR3: CASSISAYSGNTIYF. The CDR3 DNA reads TGTGCCAGTAGTATAAGCGCTTACTCTGGAAACACCATATATTTT.

The rearrangement uses TRBV4-2 and TRBJ1-2; 7 bases are a match to TRBD1. The CDR3 runs to 15 residues. Germline V gene data show CDR1 as LGHNA and CDR2 as YNFKEQ. V was clipped by 2 bases and J by 5 bases; unmatched bases: 8. The CDR3 spells CASSQSGQPFYGYTF. The CDR3 coding sequence is TGTGCCAGCAGCCAATCGGGACAGCCTTTTTATGGCTACACCTTC.

The chain employs TRBV2 and TRBJ1-5; D call uncertain. Germline loops: CDR1 SNHLY, CDR2 FYNNEI. CDR3 length equals 16 residues. Trimming took 3 bases from V and 0 from J, leaving 12 bases between them. CDR3 nucleotides: TGTGCCAGCAGTGACTTCGGCCCCTATAGCAATCAGCCCCAGCATTTT. The encoded protein is CASSDFGPYSNQPQHF.

The rearrangement joins TRBV10-3 to TRBJ1-5; 8 bases are shared with TRBD1. The CDR3 totals 13 residues. Germline V gives CDR1 ENHRY, CDR2 SYGVKD. Losses at the gene ends were 6 bases for V and 5 bases for J; bases not matched to a gene: 3. CDR3: CAIRQGVDQPQHF. DNA of the CDR3: TGTGCCATCAGACAGGGGGTCGATCAGCCCCAGCATTTT.

CDR3 loop: CATSDLGPGEQETQYF. The CDR3 bases are TGTGCCACCAGTGATTTAGGGCCAGGAGAACAAGAGACCCAGTACTTC. The chain is built from TRBV24-1 and TRBJ2-5; D remains unclear. V was shortened by 1 base and J by 2 bases, with 13 bases between the two germline ends. CDR3 size: 16 residues. Germline V gives CDR1 KGHDR, CDR2 SFDVKD.

This CDR3 reads CASSFLQGGTEAFF. The CDR3, as DNA: TGTGCCAGTAGTTTCCTACAGGGTGGGACTGAAGCTTTCTTT. The chain has TRBV19 and TRBJ1-1, with D possibly being TRBD1 (6 bases). CDR1 is LNHDA and CDR2 is SQIVND in the germline V gene (reference sequence). The CDR3 is made up of 14 amino acids. V dropped 5 bases and J dropped 5 bases, with 15 bases sitting between them. Using reference TRBV19 and TRBJ1-1 for the parts outside the CDR3, the full variable domain is DGGITQSPKYLFRKEGQNVTLSCEQNLNHDAMYWYRQDPGQGLRLIYYSQIVNDFQKGDIAEGYSVSREKKESFPLTVTSAQKNPTAFYLCASSFLQGGTEAFFGQGTRLTVV.

The table lists this clone with a count of one. The chain carries TRBV5-5 and TRBJ2-3, with D tentatively TRBD2 (5 bases). V dropped 8 bases and J dropped 0 bases, with 13 bases sitting between them. The CDR3 sequence is 14 residues long. CDR1 and CDR2 from the germline V gene are SGHKS and YYEKEE (reference sequence). The CDR3 spells CASHPGSSTDTQYF. CDR3 DNA: TGTGCCAGTCACCCGGGGTCTAGCACAGATACGCAGTATTTT.

The chain couples TRBV28 to TRBJ1-3, with no clear D. CDR3 length equals 13 residues. Trimming removed 10 bases at V and 5 bases at J, with 15 bases between. Germline CDR1 MDHEN, CDR2 SYDVKM. The DNA of the CDR3 is TGTGCCACCGAAGATTGGGCCCGAAACACCATATATTTT. It codes for CATEDWARNTIYF. The full variable domain, its missing parts supplied by reference TRBV28 and TRBJ1-3, is DVKVTQSSRYLVKRTGEKVFLECVQDMDHENMFWYRQDPGLGLRLIYFSYDVKMKEKGDIPEGYSVSREKKERFSLILESASTNQTSMYLCATEDWARNTIYFGEGSWLTVV.

The rearrangement joins TRBV18 to TRBJ1-1; 7 positions agree with TRBD1. The CDR3 totals 13 residues. The V and J ends lost 3 bases and 13 bases, in that order; junction bases with no gene match: 11. Germline CDR1 is KGHSH and CDR2 is LQKENI. The CDR3 sequence: CASSPSTGWMGFF. In nucleotides, the CDR3 is TGTGCCAGCTCACCCTCGACAGGGTGGATGGGTTTCTTT.

The chain couples TRBV6-4 to TRBJ2-3, with 13 bases matching TRBD2. The CDR3 is 16 amino acids. Germline V gene sequence: CDR1 MRHNA, CDR2 SNTAGT. The trim removed 6 bases at V and 5 bases at J, leaving 8 bases unmatched. CDR3 nucleotide sequence: TGTGCCAGCAGCCCAACTAGCGGGGGGGCACAAGATACGCAGTATTTT. This codes for CASSPTSGGAQDTQYF.

This rearrangement joins TRBV5-8 to TRBJ2-7, with D perhaps assigned TRBD1 or TRBD2 (7 bases each). The CDR3 loop spans 15 amino acids. Germline loops: CDR1 SGHTS, CDR2 YDEGEE. The V end was cut by 0 bases, the J end by 2 bases, with 12 bases between. Written as DNA, the CDR3 is TGTGCCAGCAGCTTGGTCCCAGGGGGGGCCTACGAGCAGTACTTC. This translates into CASSLVPGGAYEQYF.

The rearrangement uses TRBV6-5 and TRBJ2-7, with D perhaps TRBD1 (5 bases). Germline lookup yields CDR1 MNHEY and CDR2 SVGAGI. The V end was cut by 6 bases, the J end by 6 bases, with 15 bases between. The CDR3 runs to 13 residues. The chain's CDR3 is CASSGDSPLEQYF. In DNA form, the CDR3 reads TGTGCCAGCAGCGGTGACAGCCCCCTCGAGCAGTACTTC.

The chain joins TRBV19 to TRBJ1-1, with D hard to call. Germline assignment: CDR1 LNHDA and CDR2 SQIVND (reference sequence). The CDR3 is 15 amino acids. Trimming pared 4 bases from V and 4 bases from J, leaving 16 bases between. CDR3 in amino acids: CASSSPALVGTEAFF. CDR3 in DNA: TGTGCCAGTAGTAGCCCGGCCCTCGTGGGCACTGAAGCTTTCTTT.

The rearrangement uses TRBV3-1 (or the pseudogene TRBV3-2) and TRBJ1-5, with TRBD1 matching 8 bases. CDR1 LGHDT and CDR2 YNNKEL come from the germline V gene (reference sequence). The CDR3 spans 14 residues. V lost 3 bases, J lost 6 bases, and 4 bases stayed unmatched. This chain's CDR3 is CASSHGTGSQPQHF. The CDR3 DNA follows: TGTGCCAGCAGCCACGGGACAGGATCTCAGCCCCAGCATTTT.

The chain joins TRBV6-2 or TRBV6-3 to TRBJ2-1; 10 bases are shared with TRBD2. J gave up 1 base and V 5 bases, and 11 bases lay outside the gene matches. The CDR3 has 18 amino acids. Germline CDR1 is MNHEY and CDR2 is SVGEGT. The CDR3 sequence: CASSLPQGLAVSYNEQFF. The CDR3 DNA sequence: TGTGCCAGCAGTCTCCCCCAAGGACTAGCGGTTTCCTACAATGAGCAGTTCTTC.

V gene TRBV28 combines with J gene TRBJ2-1; 10 bases line up with TRBD1. The CDR3 is 14 residues long. V gave up 9 bases and J gave up 9 bases; unmatched junction bases: 11. The V gene's germline CDR1 is MDHEN and CDR2 SYDVKM. The chain's CDR3 is CASRVGRQGAEQFF. CDR3 in DNA: TGTGCCAGTCGCGTTGGAAGACAGGGGGCTGAGCAGTTCTTC.

The CDR3 DNA reads as TGTGCCACCACTTCGGGGACTAGCGGGATCTTGTACTTC. Translation gives CATTSGTSGILYF. The chain links TRBV15 to TRBJ2-4, with 13 nucleotides matching TRBD2. Germline V CDR1 and CDR2: LNHNV, YYDKDF (reference sequence). The CDR3 covers 13 residues. V lost 7 bases and J lost 15; bases outside the gene matches: 9.

The J gene is TRBJ1-2, the V gene TRBV7-9; D gene ambiguous. V lost 2 bases to trimming and J lost 6 bases, with 7 bases between them. The CDR3 spans 12 residues. The V gene's germline CDR1 is SEHNR and CDR2 FQNEAQ (reference sequence). The CDR3 protein is CASSLFPNGYTF. The CDR3 nucleotides read TGTGCCAGCAGCTTATTCCCGAATGGCTACACCTTC.

This chain joins TRBV25-1 and TRBJ1-2, with D perhaps TRBD1 (5 bases). Germline assignment: CDR1 MGHDK and CDR2 SYGVNS. The CDR3 spans 12 residues. Trimming cost V 5 bases and J 8 bases, with 12 bases left between them. The DNA of the CDR3 is TGTGCCAGCAGTCGGGGGTATCAGGGCTACACCTTC. It encodes CASSRGYQGYTF.

The chain is built from TRBV6-2 or TRBV6-3 and TRBJ2-5; D gene uncertain. V dropped 2 bases and J dropped 1 base, with 8 bases sitting between them. Germline lookup yields CDR1 MNHEY and CDR2 SVGEGT. This CDR3 comprises 14 residues. The CDR3 protein is CASSYVGSQETQYF. CDR3 bases: TGTGCCAGCAGTTACGTAGGGTCCCAAGAGACCCAGTACTTC.

V usage is TRBV3-1 (or the pseudogene TRBV3-2) and J usage is TRBJ1-6; D is uncertain. V lost 0 bases, J lost 7 bases, and 4 bases lay in between. The CDR3 extends over 13 amino acids. CDR1 is LGHDT, CDR2 YNNKEL, per germline (reference sequence). In DNA, the CDR3 is TGTGCCAGCAGCCAAGATGCGAATTCACCCCTCCACTTT. As protein: CASSQDANSPLHF.

This clone was counted once. The V and J genes are TRBV7-9 and TRBJ1-6, with unresolved D. Per the germline V gene, CDR1 is SEHNR and CDR2 is FQNEAQ (reference sequence). The V end lost 6 bases, the J end lost 8 bases, and 11 bases lay between the germline ends. The CDR3 covers 13 residues. CDR3: CASRWPGDSPLHF. The CDR3 region has the DNA TGTGCCAGCAGATGGCCAGGAGATTCACCCCTCCACTTT.

The CDR3 DNA reads TGTGCCAGCGCAGGGAGTAGCAATCAGCCCCAGCATTTT. It encodes CASAGSSNQPQHF. This chain connects TRBV6-5 to TRBJ1-5, with D possibly TRBD1 on 5 matching bases. The CDR3 is 13 amino acids. Trimming shortened V by 8 bases and J by 0 bases, and 8 bases separated the two germline ends. In germline, CDR1 is MNHEY, CDR2 SVGAGI.

The chain has TRBV2 and TRBJ2-7; D is possibly TRBD2 (6 bases). The CDR3 runs 14 residues. The V gene's germline CDR1 is SNHLY and CDR2 FYNNEI. Deletions cut 6 bases from V and 1 base from J, with 13 bases between. CDR3 loop: CASRAGYKSYEQYF. The CDR3 bases are TGTGCCAGCAGGGCGGGATATAAGTCCTACGAGCAGTACTTC.

The CDR3 spells CASSLLRGNEQFF. The CDR3 DNA sequence: TGTGCCAGCAGCTTGCTCAGGGGAAATGAGCAGTTCTTC. The chain recombines TRBV5-6 with TRBJ2-1, with a weak D call TRBD1 (6 bases). V was pared by 1 base and J by 7 bases, with 9 bases between. The germline gives CDR1 SGHDT, CDR2 YYEEEE. This CDR3 has 13 residues.